The clone carrying this TCR beta chain occurred many times. The data originate from a study of neurological immune-mediated disorders. Time point here: longitudinal time-point 2. TCRdb ran MiXCR on the 5' RACE reads and lists one entry per CDR3 protein. Here the sample spans 70,000 to 95,000 distinct CDR3 sequences, about 13% being singletons. J lost 3 bases, V lost 3 bases, and 5 bases had no gene match. Per germline, CDR1 SGHRS and CDR2 YFSETQ. This CDR3 is built from 14 residues. The TCR originated in a female donor with HTLV-1-associated myelopathy (HAM/TSP). The V call is TRBV5-1, the J call TRBJ1-2; 7 bases are shared with TRBD1. Sequencing was carried out using PBMCs. CDR3 in DNA: TGCGCCAGCAGCTCCCATGGGACAGACTATGGCTACACCTTC. Translating gives CASSSHGTDYGYTF.